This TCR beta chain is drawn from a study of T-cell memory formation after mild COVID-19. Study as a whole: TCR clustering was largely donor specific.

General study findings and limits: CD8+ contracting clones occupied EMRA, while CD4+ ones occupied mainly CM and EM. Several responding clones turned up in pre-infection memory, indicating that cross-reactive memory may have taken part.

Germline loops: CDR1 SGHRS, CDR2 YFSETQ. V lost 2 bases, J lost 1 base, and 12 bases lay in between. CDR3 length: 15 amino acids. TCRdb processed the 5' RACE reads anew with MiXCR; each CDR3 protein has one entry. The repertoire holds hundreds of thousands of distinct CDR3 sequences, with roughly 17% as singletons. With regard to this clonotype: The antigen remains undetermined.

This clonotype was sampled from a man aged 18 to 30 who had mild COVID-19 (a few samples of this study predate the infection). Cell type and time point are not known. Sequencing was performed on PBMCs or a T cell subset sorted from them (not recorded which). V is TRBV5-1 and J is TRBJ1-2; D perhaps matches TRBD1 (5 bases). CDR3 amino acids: CASSFSQGRNYGYTF. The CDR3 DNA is TGCGCCAGCAGCTTCTCCCAGGGACGTAACTATGGCTACACCTTC.